The 18 T cell receptor beta chains below come from one sample, sequenced in a study of regulatory T cells in long-lasting Graves disease. Documented time point: persistent/refractory GD, antithyroid drugs over 5 years with positive TRAb. The TCR library was made from RNA extracted from PBMCs. Arm-PCR with iRepertoire HTBI primers amplified the CDR3 regions for these TCR beta libraries. TCRdb independently ran MiXCR on the multiplex PCR reads; one entry per CDR3 protein. The table has about 310,000 distinct CDR3 sequences, around 20% seen once. Sequencing used peripheral blood mononuclear cells (PBMCs), obtained when the disease was refractory, from a patient treated with antithyroid drugs. All receptors derive from a female donor with Graves disease.

About this clonotype: This may stem from a read error, because a much larger clone lies one nucleotide away. The CDR3 ends on some other residue instead of the conserved phenylalanine or tryptophan, so this is likely a read error. The chain employs TRBV6-2 or TRBV6-3 and TRBJ1-1; the D is unclear. Germline V gene data show CDR1 as MNHEY and CDR2 as SVGEGT. Between the trimmed V and J ends, which lost 2 bases and 0 bases, there was a span of 7 bases. This CDR3 spans 14 amino acids. CDR3 sequence reads: CASSYDRMNTEAFS. DNA for the CDR3: TGTGCCAGCAGTTACGACCGTATGAACACTGAAGCTTTCTCT.

This clonotype was recorded many times. V gene TRBV2 combines with J gene TRBJ2-7, with unresolved D. The germline V gene encodes CDR1 SNHLY and CDR2 FYNNEI. This CDR3 comprises 14 residues. V dropped 1 base and J dropped 2 bases, with 9 bases sitting between them. Here the CDR3 reads CASSEVSETYEQYF. The CDR3 bases are TGTGCCAGCAGTGAAGTCAGCGAGACCTACGAGCAGTACTTC.

The CDR3 DNA is TGTGCCAGCTCACCCCCCGGGACTATGAGGGAGACCCAGTACTTC. Residues: CASSPPGTMRETQYF. The rearrangement links TRBV18 to TRBJ2-5; TRBD2 matches 7 bases. CDR1 and CDR2 from the germline V gene are KGHSH and LQKENI. J lost 5 bases, V lost 3 bases, and 9 bases had no gene match. CDR3 length: 15 residues. The full variable domain, completed using reference TRBV18 and TRBJ2-5, is NAGVMQNPRHLVRRRGQEARLRCSPMKGHSHVYWYRQLPEEGLKFMVYLQKENIIDESGMPKERFSAEFPKEGPSILRIQQVVRGDSAAYFCASSPPGTMRETQYFGPGTRLLVL.

This clonotype was seen more than once but under ten times. The rearrangement uses TRBV6-2 or TRBV6-3 and TRBJ1-1; D perhaps matches TRBD1 (5 bases). Trimming cost V 0 bases and J 1 base, with 12 bases left between them. Germline V lookup: CDR1 MNHEY, CDR2 SVGEGT. This CDR3 region has 16 residues. CDR3 sequence: CASSYSGRGGNTEAFF. The CDR3 DNA reads as TGTGCCAGCAGTTACTCGGGTAGGGGCGGGAACACTGAAGCTTTCTTT.

This clonotype was detected ten times or more. The gene calls are TRBV11-2 and TRBJ2-5, with TRBD1 identical over 8 bases. From germline, CDR1 is SGHAT and CDR2 FQNNGV. The ends lost 4 bases at V and 5 bases at J; junction bases unmatched: 9. This CDR3 is built from 15 residues. The CDR3 spells CASSSSGTGSETQYF. The CDR3 bases are TGTGCCAGCAGCTCCTCCGGGACAGGTTCCGAGACCCAGTACTTC.

The chain links TRBV29-1 to TRBJ2-7; TRBD1 agrees at 9 bases. CDR1 is SQVTM and CDR2 is ANQGSEA in the germline V gene. The junction had 7 bases not matched to a gene; V was cut back by 6 bases and J by 4 bases. The CDR3 totals 13 residues. DNA for the CDR3: TGCAGCGTGACGGACAGGGGATCATACGAGCAGTACTTC. Translation: CSVTDRGSYEQYF.

This clonotype was found a few times. The chain combines TRBV20-1 with TRBJ2-7; D not resolved. This CDR3 spans 13 amino acids. The V gene's germline CDR1 is DFQATT and CDR2 SNEGSKA (reference sequence). V lost 6 bases and J lost 1, with 13 bases in between. This CDR3 is CSASPGPSYEQYF. CDR3 sequence (DNA): TGCAGTGCCTCCCCGGGTCCGTCCTACGAGCAGTACTTC.

V is TRBV29-1 and J is TRBJ2-3; D ambiguous. Germline CDR1 is SQVTM and CDR2 is ANQGSEA. V lost 6 bases and J lost 0, with 19 bases in between. The CDR3 contains 16 residues. CDR3 sequence reads: CSVPPGSLTSTDTQYF. CDR3 bases: TGCAGCGTCCCGCCGGGCAGCCTTACTAGCACAGATACGCAGTATTTT.

This clonotype was seen repeatedly, ten times or more. A much larger clone differs by one base, so this may be a read error. This chain's CDR3 is CASKGTGRQTQYF. The CDR3 coding sequence is TGTGCCAGCAAGGGGACAGGGCGACAGACCCAGTACTTC. V and J are TRBV28 and TRBJ2-5, with TRBD1 matching 9 bases. The CDR3 length is 13 residues. The germline gives CDR1 MDHEN, CDR2 SYDVKM. With 7 bases clipped from V and 6 bases from J, the junction kept 6 bases outside the gene matches.

This clonotype was counted at least ten times. The V and J genes are TRBV5-1 and TRBJ2-7, with D uncertain. The germline V gene has CDR1 SGHRS and CDR2 YFSETQ. The length of the CDR3 is 14 residues. V lost 5 bases and J 3 bases, leaving 15 bases between the germline ends. CDR3: CASSFVRSGYEQYF. CDR3 nucleotides: TGCGCCAGCAGTTTTGTGCGATCGGGCTACGAGCAGTACTTC. Using reference TRBV5-1 and TRBJ2-7 for the parts outside the CDR3, the full variable domain is KAGVTQTPRYLIKTRGQQVTLSCSPISGHRSVSWYQQTPGQGLQFLFEYFSETQRNKGNFPGRFSGRQFSNSRSEMNVSTLELGDSALYLCASSFVRSGYEQYFGPGTRLTVT.

Many counts were recorded for this clonotype. The chain recombines TRBV30 with TRBJ2-6; the D is unclear. V lost 1 base and J lost 1, with 5 bases in between. The germline CDR1 and CDR2 sequences are GTSNPN and SVGIG (reference sequence). CDR3 length equals 14 residues. CDR3 protein: CAWSAESGANVLTF. The CDR3 nucleotides are TGTGCCTGGAGTGCCGAGTCTGGGGCCAACGTCCTGACTTTC.

In regard to this clonotype: This clone may be a read error of a much larger clone one base away. J is TRBJ1-4 and V is TRBV28, with 7 bases aligning to TRBD1. Germline CDR1 reads MDHEN; CDR2 reads SYDVKM. This CDR3 region has 16 residues. The chain's CDR3 is CASSLYFRDSGEKPFF. The CDR3 DNA sequence: TGTGCCAGCAGTTTATATTTTAGGGACAGTGGCGAAAAACCGTTTTTT.

For this clonotype: A single base separates this from a much larger clone, so it may be a read error. The chain carries TRBV9 and TRBJ2-7; D is ambiguous. Germline lookup yields CDR1 SGDLS and CDR2 YYNGEE. The CDR3 is 12 residues long. The CDR3 nucleotides are TGTGCCAGCAGCCCAGACAAGAGAAAGCAGAACTTC. Protein product: CASSPDKRKQNF.

Regarding this clonotype: This may be a read error, as it is one base from a much larger clone. This CDR3 is CASTTLQSLAFF. CDR3 coding DNA: TGTGCCAGCACCACCCTACAGAGTCTAGCTTTCTTT. V and J are TRBV28 and TRBJ2-2; D call uncertain. The better agreement between TRBJ1-1 and the DNA end casts doubt on the J call. The CDR3 length is 12 residues. CDR1 and CDR2 from the germline V gene are MDHEN and SYDVKM.

This clonotype has only a few counts. The chain has TRBV4-3 and TRBJ1-1; 7 nucleotides match TRBD1. This CDR3 is built from 16 residues. The trim removed 4 bases at V and 0 bases at J, leaving 8 bases unmatched. CDR1 is LGHNA, CDR2 YSLEER, per germline. The CDR3 loop is CASSRRTGAVNTEAFF. DNA of the CDR3: TGCGCCAGCAGCCGCCGAACAGGGGCTGTGAACACTGAAGCTTTCTTT.

This clonotype was picked up a small number of times. The chain uses TRBV3-1 and TRBJ2-3; D perhaps matches TRBD1 (6 bases). Germline-derived CDR1 and CDR2 are LGHDT and YNNKEL (reference sequence). Trimming removed 2 bases from V and 4 bases from J, with 7 bases in between. The CDR3 has 13 residues. The CDR3 protein is CASSQTGPDTQYF. The CDR3 DNA sequence: TGTGCCAGCAGCCAAACAGGGCCAGATACGCAGTATTTT.

Here the CDR3 DNA reads TGTGCCAGCAGTTACGAGGCTTCTTATACGAACACCGGGGAGCTGTTTTTT. Protein sequence: CASSYEASYTNTGELFF. This sequence joins TRBV6-2 or TRBV6-3 and TRBJ2-2; D is unclear. The CDR3 is made up of 17 amino acids. The germline V and J ends were trimmed by 2 bases and 0 bases, with 13 bases remaining between them. Germline assignment: CDR1 MNHEY and CDR2 SVGEGT.

A few counts support this clonotype. This chain joins TRBV5-1 and TRBJ2-4; 7 nucleotides match TRBD2. J lost 3 bases, V lost 0 bases, and 12 bases had no gene match. Per the germline V gene, CDR1 is SGHRS and CDR2 is YFSETQ. There are 18 residues in the CDR3. The CDR3: CASSLVRREPGGKNIQYF. CDR3 nucleotide sequence: TGCGCCAGCAGCTTGGTACGGCGGGAGCCCGGGGGCAAAAACATTCAGTACTTC.